This T cell receptor (beta chain) was observed in a study of cytomegalovirus exposure and HLA in healthy donors. Assay: immunoSEQ multiplex PCR; the TCRdb copy retains only in-frame clones and omits some. This sample carries about 120,000 clones, around 89% of them seen once, and the ten largest clones take under 6.5%. The CDR3 has 12 amino acids. Trimming took 6 bases from V and 3 from J, leaving 9 bases between them. Per the germline V gene, CDR1 is SGHTA and CDR2 is FQGNSA. The receptor's source is a woman aged 18-30 years in good health and CMV-seropositive. The material sequenced was PBMCs. The gene calls are TRBV7-2 and TRBJ2-7; D unresolved. The CDR3 DNA is TGTGCCAGCAGTACCGGGTACTACGAGCAGTACTTC. It encodes CASSTGYYEQYF.